This TCR beta chain derives from a study of blood T cells in healthy people across ages. For the second PCR, which ran for roughly 7 to 11 cycles, a sample-barcoded 5' primer and a J-beta primer mix were used. MiXCR was run by TCRdb on the 5' RACE reads, yielding one entry per CDR3 protein. This sample has some 930,000 distinct CDR3 sequences; about 29% occur once, and the top ten carry roughly 10%. The CDR3 totals 15 residues. With 5 bases clipped from V and 4 bases from J, the junction kept 7 bases outside the gene matches. The sample also formed part of further work on T cells of mothers and their children.

J is TRBJ2-5 and V is TRBV12-3 or TRBV12-4; 10 bases are a match to TRBD1. The clonotype originates from a middle-aged woman in good health. The sequencing sample was made of blood. The CDR3 DNA sequence: TGTGCCAGCAGTGAGGGACAGGGGTTGTTAGAGACCCAGTACTTC. It yields the protein CASSEGQGLLETQYF.